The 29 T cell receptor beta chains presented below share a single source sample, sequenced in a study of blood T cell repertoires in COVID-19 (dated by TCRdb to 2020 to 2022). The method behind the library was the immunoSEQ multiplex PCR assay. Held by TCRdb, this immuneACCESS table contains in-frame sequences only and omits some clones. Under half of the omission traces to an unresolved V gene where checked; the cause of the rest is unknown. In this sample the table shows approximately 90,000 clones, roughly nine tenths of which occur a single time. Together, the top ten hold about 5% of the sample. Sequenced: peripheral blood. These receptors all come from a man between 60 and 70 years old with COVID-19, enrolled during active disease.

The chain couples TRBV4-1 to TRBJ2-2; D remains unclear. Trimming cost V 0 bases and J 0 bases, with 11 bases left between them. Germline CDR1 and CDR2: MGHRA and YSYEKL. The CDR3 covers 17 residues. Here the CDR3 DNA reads TGCGCCAGCAGCCAAGATGAATCGCGAACGAACACCGGGGAGCTGTTTTTT. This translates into CASSQDESRTNTGELFF.

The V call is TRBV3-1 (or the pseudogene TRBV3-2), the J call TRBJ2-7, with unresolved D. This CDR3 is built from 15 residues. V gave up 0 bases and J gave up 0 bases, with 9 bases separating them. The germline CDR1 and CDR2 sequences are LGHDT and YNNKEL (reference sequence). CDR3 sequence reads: CASSQDAAVSYEQYF. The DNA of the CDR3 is TGTGCCAGCAGCCAAGACGCGGCGGTCTCCTACGAGCAGTACTTC.

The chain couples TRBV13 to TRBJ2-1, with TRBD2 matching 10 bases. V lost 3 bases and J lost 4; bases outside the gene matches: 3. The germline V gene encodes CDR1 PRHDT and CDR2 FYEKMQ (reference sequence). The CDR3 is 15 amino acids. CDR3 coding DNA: TGTGCCAGCAGCTTGAGCGGGAGGGGTTACAATGAGCAGTTCTTC. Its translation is CASSLSGRGYNEQFF.

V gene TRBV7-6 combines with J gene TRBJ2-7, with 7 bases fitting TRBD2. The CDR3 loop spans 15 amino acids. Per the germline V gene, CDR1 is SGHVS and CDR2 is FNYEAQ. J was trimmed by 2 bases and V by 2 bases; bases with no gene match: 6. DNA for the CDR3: TGTGCCAGCAGCTTAAGAGCAGGGAGGGCCTACGAGCAGTACTTC. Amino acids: CASSLRAGRAYEQYF.

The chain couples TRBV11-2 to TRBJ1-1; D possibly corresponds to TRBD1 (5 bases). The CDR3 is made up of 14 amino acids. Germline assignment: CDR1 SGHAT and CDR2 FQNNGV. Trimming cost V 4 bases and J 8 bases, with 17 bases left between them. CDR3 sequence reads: CASSSLWRGIEAFF. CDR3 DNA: TGTGCCAGCAGCTCCCTGTGGAGGGGAATCGAAGCTTTCTTT.

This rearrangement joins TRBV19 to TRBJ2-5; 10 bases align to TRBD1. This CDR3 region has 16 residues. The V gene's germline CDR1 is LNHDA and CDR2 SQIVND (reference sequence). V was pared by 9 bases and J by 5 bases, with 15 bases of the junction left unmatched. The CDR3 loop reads CASNDPRDRGDETQYF. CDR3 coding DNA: TGTGCCAGCAACGACCCCCGGGACAGGGGAGATGAGACCCAGTACTTC.

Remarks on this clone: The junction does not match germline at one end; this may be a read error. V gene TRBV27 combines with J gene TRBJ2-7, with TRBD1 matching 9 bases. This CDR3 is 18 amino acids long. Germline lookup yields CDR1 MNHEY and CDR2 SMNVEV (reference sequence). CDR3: CASSLFRDRVGISYEQYF. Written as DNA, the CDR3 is TGTGCCAGCAGCTTATTCCGGGACAGGGTTGGAATCTCCTACGAGCAGTACTTC.

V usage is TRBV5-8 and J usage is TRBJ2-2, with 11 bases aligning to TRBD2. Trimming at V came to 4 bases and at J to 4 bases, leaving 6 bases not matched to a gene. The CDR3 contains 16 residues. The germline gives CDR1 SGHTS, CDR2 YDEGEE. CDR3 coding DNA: TGTGCCAGCAGCCCGCGACTAGCGGGAATCACCGGGGAGCTGTTTTTT. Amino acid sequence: CASSPRLAGITGELFF.

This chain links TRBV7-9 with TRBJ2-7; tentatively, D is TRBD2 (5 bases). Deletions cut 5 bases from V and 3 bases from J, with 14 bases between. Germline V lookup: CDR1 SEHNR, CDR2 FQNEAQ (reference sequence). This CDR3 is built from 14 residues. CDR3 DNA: TGTGCCAGCAGCCCCGGGGTCACCCTCTACGAGCAGTACTTC. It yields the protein CASSPGVTLYEQYF. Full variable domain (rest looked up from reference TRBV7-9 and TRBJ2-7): DTGVSQNPRHKITKRGQNVTFRCDPISEHNRLYWYRQTLGQGPEFLTYFQNEAQLEKSRLLSDRFSAERPKGSFSTLEIQRTEQGDSAMYLCASSPGVTLYEQYFGPGTRLTVT.

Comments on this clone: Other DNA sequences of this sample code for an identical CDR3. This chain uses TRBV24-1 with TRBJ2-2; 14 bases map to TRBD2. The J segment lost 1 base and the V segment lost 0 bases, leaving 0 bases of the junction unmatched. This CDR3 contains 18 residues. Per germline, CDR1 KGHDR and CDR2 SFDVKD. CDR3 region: CATSDLGTSGRNTGELFF. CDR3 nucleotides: TGTGCCACCAGTGATTTGGGGACTAGCGGGAGGAACACCGGGGAGCTGTTTTTT.

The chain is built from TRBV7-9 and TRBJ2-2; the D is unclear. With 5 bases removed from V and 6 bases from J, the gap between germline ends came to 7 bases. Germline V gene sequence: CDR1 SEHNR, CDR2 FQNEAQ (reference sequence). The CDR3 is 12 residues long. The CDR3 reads CASSPPSGELFF. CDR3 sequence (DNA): TGTGCCAGCAGCCCCCCCTCCGGGGAGCTGTTTTTT.

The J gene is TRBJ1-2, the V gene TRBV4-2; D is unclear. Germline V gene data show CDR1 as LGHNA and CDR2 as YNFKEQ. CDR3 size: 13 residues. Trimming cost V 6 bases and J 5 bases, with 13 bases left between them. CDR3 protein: CASSPAGRYGYTF. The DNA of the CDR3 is TGTGCCAGCAGTCCGGCCGGCAGGTATGGCTACACCTTC.

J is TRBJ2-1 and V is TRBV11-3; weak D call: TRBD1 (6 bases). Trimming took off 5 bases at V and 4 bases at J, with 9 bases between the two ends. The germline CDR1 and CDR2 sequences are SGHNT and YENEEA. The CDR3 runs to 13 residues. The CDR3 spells CASSPDRYNEQFF. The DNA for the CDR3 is TGTGCCAGCAGCCCGGACAGATACAATGAGCAGTTCTTC.

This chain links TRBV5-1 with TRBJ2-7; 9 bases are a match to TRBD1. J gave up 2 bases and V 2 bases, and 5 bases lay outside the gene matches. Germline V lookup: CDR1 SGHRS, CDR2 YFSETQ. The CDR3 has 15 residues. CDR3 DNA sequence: TGCGCCAGCAGCTTCGAACAGGGGGCGGCCTACGAGCAGTACTTC. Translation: CASSFEQGAAYEQYF.

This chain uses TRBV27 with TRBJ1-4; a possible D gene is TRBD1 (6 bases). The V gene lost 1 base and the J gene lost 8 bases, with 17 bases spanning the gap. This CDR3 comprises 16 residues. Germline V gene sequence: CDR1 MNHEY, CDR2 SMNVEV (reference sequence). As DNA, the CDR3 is TGTGCCAGCAGTTTATTGGGACTGGGGGGGGGCGAAAAACTGTTTTTT. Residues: CASSLLGLGGGEKLFF. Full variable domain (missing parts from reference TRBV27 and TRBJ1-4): EAQVTQNPRYLITVTGKKLTVTCSQNMNHEYMSWYRQDPGLGLRQIYYSMNVEVTDKGDVPEGYKVSRKEKRNFPLILESPSPNQTSLYFCASSLLGLGGGEKLFFGSGTQLSVL.

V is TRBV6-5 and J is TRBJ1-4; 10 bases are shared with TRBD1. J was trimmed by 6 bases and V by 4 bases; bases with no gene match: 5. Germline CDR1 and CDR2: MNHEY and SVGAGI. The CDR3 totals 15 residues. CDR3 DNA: TGTGCCAGCAGTTCGCCGACAGGGGGCGATGAAAAACTGTTTTTT. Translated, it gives CASSSPTGGDEKLFF.

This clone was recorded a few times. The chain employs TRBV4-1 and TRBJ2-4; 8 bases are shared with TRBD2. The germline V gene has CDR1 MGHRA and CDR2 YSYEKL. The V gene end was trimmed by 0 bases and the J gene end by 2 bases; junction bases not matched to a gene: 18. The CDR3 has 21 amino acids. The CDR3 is CASSQDGPTSAVGWPKNIQYF. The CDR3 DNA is TGCGCCAGCAGCCAAGATGGCCCGACTAGCGCGGTTGGCTGGCCCAAAAACATTCAGTACTTC.

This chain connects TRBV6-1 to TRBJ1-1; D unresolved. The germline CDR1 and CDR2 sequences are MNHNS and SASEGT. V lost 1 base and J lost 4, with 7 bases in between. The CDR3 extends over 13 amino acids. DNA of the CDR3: TGTGCCAGCAGTGAAGGGCGGGGCACTGAAGCTTTCTTT. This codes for CASSEGRGTEAFF.

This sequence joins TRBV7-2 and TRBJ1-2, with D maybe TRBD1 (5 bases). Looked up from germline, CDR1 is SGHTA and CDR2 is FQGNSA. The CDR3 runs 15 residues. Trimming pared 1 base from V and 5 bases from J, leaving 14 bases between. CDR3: CASSLEKGAGYGYTF. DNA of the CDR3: TGTGCCAGCAGCTTAGAGAAAGGGGCCGGGTATGGCTACACCTTC.

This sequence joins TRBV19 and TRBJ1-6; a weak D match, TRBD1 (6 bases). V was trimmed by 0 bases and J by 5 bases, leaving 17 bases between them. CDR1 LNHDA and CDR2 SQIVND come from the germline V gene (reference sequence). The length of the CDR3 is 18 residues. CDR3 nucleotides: TGTGCCAGTAGTATAGATTCTATCGGACAGCCTGATAATTCACCCCTCCACTTT. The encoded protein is CASSIDSIGQPDNSPLHF.

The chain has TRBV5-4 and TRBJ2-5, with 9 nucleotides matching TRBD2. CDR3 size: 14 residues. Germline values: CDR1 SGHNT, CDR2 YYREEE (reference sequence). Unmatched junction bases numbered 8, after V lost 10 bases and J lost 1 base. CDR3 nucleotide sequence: TGTGCCTCACGGACTAGCGTGGTCCAAGAGACCCAGTACTTC. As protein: CASRTSVVQETQYF.

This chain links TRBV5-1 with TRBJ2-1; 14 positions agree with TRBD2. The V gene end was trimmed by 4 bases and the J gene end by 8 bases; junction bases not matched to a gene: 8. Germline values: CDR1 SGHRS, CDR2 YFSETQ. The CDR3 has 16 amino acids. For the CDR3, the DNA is TGCGCCAGCAGCATTGGGACTAGCGGGAGTGGGGATGAGCAGTTCTTC. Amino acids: CASSIGTSGSGDEQFF.

In nucleotides, the CDR3 is TGTGCCAGCAGCTCGCTAGGACAGGGTGTCACTGAAGCTTTCTTT. Residues: CASSSLGQGVTEAFF. This chain joins TRBV7-3 and TRBJ1-1; TRBD1 matches at 8 bases. This CDR3 has 15 amino acids. Germline V lookup: CDR1 SGHTA, CDR2 FQGTGA. V shed 4 bases and J 4 bases; nucleotides not matched to a gene: 8.

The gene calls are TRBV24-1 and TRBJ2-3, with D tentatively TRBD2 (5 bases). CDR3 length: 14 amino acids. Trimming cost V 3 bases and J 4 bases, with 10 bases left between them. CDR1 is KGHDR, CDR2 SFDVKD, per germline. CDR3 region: CATSDPRGPDTQYF. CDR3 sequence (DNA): TGTGCCACCAGTGATCCGAGAGGGCCAGATACGCAGTATTTT.

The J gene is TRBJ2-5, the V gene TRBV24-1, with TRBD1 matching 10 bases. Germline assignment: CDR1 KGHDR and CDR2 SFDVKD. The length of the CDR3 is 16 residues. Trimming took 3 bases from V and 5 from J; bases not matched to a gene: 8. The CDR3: CATSDRGQGNGETQYF. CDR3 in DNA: TGTGCCACCAGTGATCGGGGACAGGGGAATGGGGAGACCCAGTACTTC.

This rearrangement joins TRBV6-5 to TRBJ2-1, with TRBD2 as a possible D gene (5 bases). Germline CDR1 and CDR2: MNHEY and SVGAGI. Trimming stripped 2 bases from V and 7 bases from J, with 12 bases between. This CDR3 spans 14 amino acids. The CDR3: CASSYGLGKNEQFF. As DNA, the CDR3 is TGTGCCAGCAGTTACGGCCTCGGGAAAAATGAGCAGTTCTTC.

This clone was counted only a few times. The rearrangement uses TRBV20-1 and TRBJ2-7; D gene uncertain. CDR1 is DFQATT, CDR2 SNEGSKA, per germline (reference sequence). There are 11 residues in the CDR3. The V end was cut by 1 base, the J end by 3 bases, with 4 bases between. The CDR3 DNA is TGCAGTGCTAGAGCCTACTACGAGCAGTACTTC. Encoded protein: CSARAYYEQYF.

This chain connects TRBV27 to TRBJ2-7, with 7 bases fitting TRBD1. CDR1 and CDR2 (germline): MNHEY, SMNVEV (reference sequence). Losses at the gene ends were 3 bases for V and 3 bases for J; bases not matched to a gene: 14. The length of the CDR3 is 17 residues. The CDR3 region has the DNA TGTGCCAGCAGTTTCCGCTCCCGGGACAGCACGTTCTACGAGCAGTACTTC. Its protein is CASSFRSRDSTFYEQYF.

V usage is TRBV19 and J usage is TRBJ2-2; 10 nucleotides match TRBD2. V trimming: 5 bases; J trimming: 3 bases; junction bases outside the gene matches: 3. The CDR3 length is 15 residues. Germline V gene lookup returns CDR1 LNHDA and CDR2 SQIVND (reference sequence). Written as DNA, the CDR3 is TGTGCCAGTAGTGGGCTAGCGGGAGACACCGGGGAGCTGTTTTTT. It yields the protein CASSGLAGDTGELFF.